The TCR beta chain described here comes from a study of CD8+CD57+ T cells in acquired aplastic anemia. Study in general: The DNA of sorted CD4+ and CD8+ cells averaged roughly 3.2 ug. Study findings and constraints: The number of CD8+ CDR3 sequences shared by patients and controls was twenty-nine.

Genomic DNA served as template for TCR beta VDJ and CDR3 profiling. TCRdb re-analysed the reads in MiXCR, keeping a single row per CDR3 protein. The data hold under 200,000 distinct CDR3 sequences, with roughly 63% observed a single time. Trimming took 4 bases from V and 3 from J; bases not matched to a gene: 13. Germline-derived CDR1 and CDR2 are SGDLS and YYNGEE. This CDR3 spans 17 amino acids. Note on this clonotype: Antigen unknown.

The clonotype comes from a human donor in good health. The gene calls are TRBV9 and TRBJ2-5; 9 bases are shared with TRBD1. What was sequenced was sorted CD4+, CD8+, or CD8+CD57+ T cells (not recorded which) from PBMCs. The CDR3, as DNA: TGTGCCAGCAGCCGCCGAGAGGGGGGACAGGGAAAAGAGACCCAGTACTTC. Translating gives CASSRREGGQGKETQYF.